Below, 31 T cell receptor beta chains from the same sample are listed, as sequenced in a study of blood T cell repertoires in COVID-19. Generated by immunoSEQ multiplex PCR, the TCRdb table keeps only in-frame clones and is missing some. The table shows under 250,000 clones, with roughly four fifths occurring only once. Sequencing input: peripheral blood. Source of these receptors: a man aged 50 or older with active or convalescent COVID-19.

V gene TRBV2 combines with J gene TRBJ2-5; D remains ambiguous. Looked up from germline, CDR1 is SNHLY and CDR2 is FYNNEI. The CDR3 runs 14 residues. V gave up 5 bases and J gave up 7 bases, with 17 bases separating them. CDR3 amino acids: CASSRDSKMGTQYF. CDR3 bases: TGTGCCAGCAGTCGCGACTCAAAAATGGGGACCCAGTACTTC.

The rearrangement links TRBV6-4 to TRBJ1-5; TRBD1 matches 7 bases. V shed 3 bases, J shed 4 bases, and the junction held 12 bases outside the gene matches. CDR3 size: 17 residues. Germline CDR1 reads MRHNA; CDR2 reads SNTAGT. Written as DNA, the CDR3 is TGTGCCAGCAGTGAAGAACTCGACAGGGTAGAAAATCAGCCCCAGCATTTT. Amino acid sequence: CASSEELDRVENQPQHF.

The gene calls are TRBV7-2 and TRBJ2-1; TRBD1 aligns across 10 bases. The junction had 7 bases not matched to a gene; V was cut back by 4 bases and J by 7 bases. Looked up from germline, CDR1 is SGHTA and CDR2 is FQGNSA. The CDR3 has 15 amino acids. CDR3 sequence: CASSSPDRGRNEQFF. CDR3 coding DNA: TGTGCCAGCAGCTCCCCTGACAGGGGGCGAAATGAGCAGTTCTTC.

V usage is TRBV7-2 and J usage is TRBJ2-2; D is ambiguous. CDR1 is SGHTA and CDR2 is FQGNSA in the germline V gene. The CDR3 is 15 residues long. The germline V and J ends were trimmed by 5 bases and 3 bases, with 13 bases remaining between them. The CDR3 nucleotides are TGTGCCAGCAGCAGCCGACTCAACTACACCGGGGAGCTGTTTTTT. Translation: CASSSRLNYTGELFF.

CDR3 amino acids: CASSFTVTGELFF. The CDR3 nucleotides are TGCGCCAGCAGCTTCACAGTCACCGGGGAGCTGTTTTTT. The chain recombines TRBV5-1 with TRBJ2-2; D unclear. Germline V lookup: CDR1 SGHRS, CDR2 YFSETQ. V lost 2 bases to trimming and J lost 4 bases, with 6 bases between them. There are 13 residues in the CDR3.

This chain connects TRBV12-3 or TRBV12-4 to TRBJ1-2; D not resolved. This CDR3 has 13 residues. V lost 5 bases to trimming and J lost 4 bases, with 11 bases between them. The CDR3 here is CASSSGIGYGYTF. For the CDR3, the DNA is TGTGCCAGCAGTAGCGGCATAGGCTATGGCTACACCTTC.

This chain links TRBV10-3 with TRBJ2-1, with 12 bases aligning to TRBD2. The CDR3 has 16 residues. V dropped 5 bases and J dropped 2; count of bases not matched to a gene: 4. CDR1 ENHRY and CDR2 SYGVKD come from the germline V gene. The CDR3 spells CAISPSGGAAYNEQFF. Here the CDR3 DNA reads TGTGCCATCAGTCCTAGCGGGGGGGCCGCCTACAATGAGCAGTTCTTC.

This chain links TRBV6-5 with TRBJ2-7; TRBD1 aligns across 12 bases. Germline CDR1 is MNHEY and CDR2 is SVGAGI. This CDR3 has 15 residues. Trimming cost V 2 bases and J 4 bases; bases outside gene matches: 3. The CDR3 spells CASSYTGQGAYEQYF. For the CDR3, the DNA is TGTGCCAGCAGTTACACGGGACAGGGGGCTTACGAGCAGTACTTC.

This chain uses TRBV11-3 with TRBJ2-3; TRBD2 matches 7 bases. After removal of 5 bases from V and 5 bases from J, the junction contained 7 bases not matched to a gene. CDR3 length equals 14 residues. In germline, CDR1 is SGHNT, CDR2 YENEEA. CDR3 protein: CASSPRTSGDTQYF. In DNA form, the CDR3 reads TGTGCCAGCAGCCCCCGGACTAGTGGAGATACGCAGTATTTT.

To note about this clone: Germline is not matched at one junction end, which may reflect a read error. The V and J genes are TRBV10-3 and TRBJ2-3, with 12 bases that match TRBD1. This CDR3 has 16 amino acids. Per the germline V gene, CDR1 is ENHRY and CDR2 is SYGVKD. The CDR3 bases are TGTGCCATCAGTGAGCCGGGGACAGGGGGCACGGATACGCAGTATTTT. Its protein is CAISEPGTGGTDTQYF.

The chain links TRBV23-1 to TRBJ1-4; tentatively, D is TRBD1 (5 bases). TRBV23-1 counts as an open reading frame of uncertain function. CDR3 length equals 16 residues. V lost 7 bases and J 8 bases, leaving 23 bases between the germline ends. DNA for the CDR3: TGCGCCAGCAATCATAAGAAGGGGCAACGACAGGAAAAACTGTTTTTT. This translates into CASNHKKGQRQEKLFF.

This chain joins TRBV5-6 and TRBJ1-2, with no clear D. Germline V lookup: CDR1 SGHDT, CDR2 YYEEEE. V gave up 3 bases and J gave up 7 bases, with 7 bases separating them. CDR3 length: 11 amino acids. In nucleotides, the CDR3 is TGTGCCAGCAGCTCCTCCGGTGGCTACACCTTC. It encodes CASSSSGGYTF.

On this clone: Other DNA sequences within the sample encode an identical CDR3. The V call is TRBV12-3 or TRBV12-4, the J call TRBJ1-5, with TRBD1 identical over 8 bases. The CDR3 has 13 amino acids. The junction had 1 base not matched to a gene; V was cut back by 5 bases and J by 4 bases. The CDR3 reads CASSDRGNQPQHF. Written as DNA, the CDR3 is TGTGCCAGCAGTGACAGGGGAAATCAGCCCCAGCATTTT.

V and J are TRBV15 and TRBJ1-4, with D maybe TRBD1 (6 bases). CDR1 is LNHNV, CDR2 YYDKDF, per germline (reference sequence). V was cut by 1 base and J by 8 bases, with 11 bases left in between. CDR3 length: 14 residues. CDR3: CATSRGTEGEKLFF. The CDR3 DNA reads TGTGCCACCAGCAGAGGGACAGAGGGAGAAAAACTGTTTTTT.

V usage is TRBV7-9 and J usage is TRBJ1-1; tentatively, D is TRBD1 (5 bases). Looked up from germline, CDR1 is SEHNR and CDR2 is FQNEAQ (reference sequence). Trimming took 5 bases from V and 6 from J, leaving 13 bases between them. This CDR3 comprises 13 residues. CDR3 protein: CASSVLKGAEAFF. The CDR3 DNA is TGTGCCAGCAGCGTCTTGAAAGGGGCTGAAGCTTTCTTT.

The chain has TRBV19 and TRBJ1-2, with 9 bases fitting TRBD1. The junction had 8 bases not matched to a gene; V was cut back by 6 bases and J by 3 bases. This CDR3 is 15 amino acids long. Germline CDR1 LNHDA, CDR2 SQIVND (reference sequence). CDR3 nucleotide sequence: TGTGCCAGTAGCCTAGGGACAGGGTGGGACTATGGCTACACCTTC. Translation gives CASSLGTGWDYGYTF.

The J gene is TRBJ1-5, the V gene TRBV6-6; TRBD1 matches at 7 bases. The J segment lost 2 bases and the V segment lost 7 bases, leaving 8 bases of the junction unmatched. Germline lookup yields CDR1 MNHNY and CDR2 SVGAGI (reference sequence). There are 15 residues in the CDR3. The DNA for the CDR3 is TGTGCCAGCACCTACGGACAGGCCGGCAATCAGCCCCAGCATTTT. The encoded protein is CASTYGQAGNQPQHF.

The chain joins TRBV4-3 to TRBJ1-5; possible D gene TRBD1, 6 bases. The CDR3 length is 15 residues. The germline V gene has CDR1 LGHNA and CDR2 YSLEER. V was cut by 4 bases and J by 1 base, with 11 bases left in between. The DNA of the CDR3 is TGCGCCAGCAGCCGGGCTGGACAGAGCAATCAGCCCCAGCATTTT. Protein product: CASSRAGQSNQPQHF.

CDR3 protein: CATSREVGAEKFF. The CDR3 DNA sequence: TGTGCCACCAGCAGAGAGGTTGGGGCCGAGAAGTTTTTT. The chain links TRBV15 to TRBJ1-4; D is possibly TRBD1 (5 bases). Germline CDR1 and CDR2: LNHNV and YYDKDF (reference sequence). The V and J ends lost 0 bases and 16 bases respectively, with 15 bases between them. This CDR3 has 13 amino acids.

The V and J genes are TRBV4-3 and TRBJ2-5; tentative D call: TRBD1 (5 bases). Trimming pared 0 bases from V and 4 bases from J, leaving 6 bases between. There are 13 residues in the CDR3. The germline V gene encodes CDR1 LGHNA and CDR2 YSLEER. Written as DNA, the CDR3 is TGCGCCAGCAGCCAAGAAGGGGCAGAGACCCAGTACTTC. Protein sequence: CASSQEGAETQYF.

The chain couples TRBV6-6 to TRBJ1-2, with D possibly matching TRBD1 (6 bases). The CDR3 sequence is 17 residues long. Germline CDR1 is MNHNY and CDR2 is SVGAGI (reference sequence). The germline V and J ends were trimmed by 5 bases and 0 bases, with 19 bases remaining between them. CDR3 nucleotides: TGTGCCAGCAGTCCACAGGGACCCGGGGTGGCTAACTATGGCTACACCTTC. It translates to CASSPQGPGVANYGYTF.

This rearrangement joins TRBV28 to TRBJ2-1; TRBD1 matches 9 bases. The CDR3 consists of 17 residues. The ends lost 5 bases at V and 1 base at J; junction bases unmatched: 9. Germline V lookup: CDR1 MDHEN, CDR2 SYDVKM. The DNA of the CDR3 is TGTGCCAGCAGTCCCCCCCTGGGACAGGGATCCTACAATGAGCAGTTCTTC. Its translation is CASSPPLGQGSYNEQFF.

The V gene is TRBV5-1, the J gene TRBJ2-1; possibly TRBD1 for D (6 bases). CDR1 and CDR2 (germline): SGHRS, YFSETQ. This CDR3 spans 14 amino acids. V was clipped by 0 bases and J by 5 bases, with 9 bases between them. CDR3 in amino acids: CASSLGQDHNEQFF. As DNA, the CDR3 is TGCGCCAGCAGCTTGGGACAGGATCACAATGAGCAGTTCTTC.

The V and J genes are TRBV5-3 and TRBJ1-6; 7 bases match TRBD1. TRBV5-3 is marked as an open reading frame, function uncertain. The CDR3 is 15 residues long. The J segment lost 8 bases and the V segment lost 4 bases, leaving 9 bases of the junction unmatched. CDR3 loop: CARSSRDRAYSPLHF. CDR3 DNA sequence: TGTGCCAGAAGCAGCCGGGACAGAGCTTATTCACCCCTCCACTTT.

This clone was counted a few times. The chain uses TRBV7-3 and TRBJ1-6; D gene uncertain. The CDR3 is 14 residues long. Germline-derived CDR1 and CDR2 are SGHTA and FQGTGA. V shed 1 base and J shed 4 bases, with 5 bases lying between them. The CDR3 spells CASSLNIYNSPLHF. In DNA, the CDR3 is TGTGCCAGCAGCTTAAACATATATAATTCACCCCTCCACTTT.

The chain employs TRBV6-4 and TRBJ1-1, with 8 bases identical to TRBD1. Germline V CDR1 and CDR2: MRHNA, SNTAGT. With V trimmed by 3 bases and J by 3 bases, 6 bases remained unmatched. The CDR3 spans 15 residues. Here the CDR3 reads CASSDEDRGHTEAFF. The CDR3 region has the DNA TGTGCCAGCAGTGATGAAGACAGGGGTCACACTGAAGCTTTCTTT.

The chain employs TRBV4-3 and TRBJ1-4; D might be TRBD1 (5 bases). The CDR3 is 15 amino acids. V lost 2 bases and J lost 5, with 12 bases in between. Germline CDR1 LGHNA, CDR2 YSLEER. CDR3: CASSQQGRTNEKLFF. The CDR3 coding sequence is TGCGCCAGCAGCCAACAGGGCAGGACGAATGAAAAACTGTTTTTT.

The gene calls are TRBV5-1 and TRBJ1-1; D uncertain. The CDR3 extends over 14 amino acids. V lost 3 bases, J lost 5 bases, and 14 bases lay in between. Germline V lookup: CDR1 SGHRS, CDR2 YFSETQ. The CDR3 loop is CASSSLSSETEAFF. Here the CDR3 DNA reads TGCGCCAGCAGCTCCCTCTCCAGTGAAACTGAAGCTTTCTTT.

This clone was counted once. The CDR3 reads CASSLSWGQGTQYF. The CDR3 DNA reads as TGTGCCAGCAGCCTTAGTTGGGGGCAGGGGACCCAGTACTTC. This chain uses TRBV3-1 (or the pseudogene TRBV3-2) with TRBJ2-5, with D tentatively TRBD1 (6 bases). CDR3 size: 14 residues. V was shortened by 4 bases and J by 7 bases, with 16 bases between the two germline ends. Germline CDR1 reads LGHDT; CDR2 reads YNNKEL (reference sequence).

The rearrangement links TRBV24-1 to TRBJ2-3; D not resolved. The CDR3 consists of 16 residues. Germline values: CDR1 KGHDR, CDR2 SFDVKD. Trimming pared 4 bases from V and 1 base from J, leaving 14 bases between. As DNA, the CDR3 is TGTGCCACCAGTGACCGGAGAGGAAGCCGCACAGATACGCAGTATTTT. Protein sequence: CATSDRRGSRTDTQYF.

Only one count was recorded for this clone. The V gene is TRBV2, the J gene TRBJ1-1; D is unclear. Per germline, CDR1 SNHLY and CDR2 FYNNEI. V was pared by 4 bases and J by 3 bases, with 12 bases between. The CDR3 has 14 amino acids. The CDR3 loop reads CASSVRWGDTEAFF. CDR3 DNA sequence: TGTGCCAGCAGTGTCCGGTGGGGAGACACTGAAGCTTTCTTT. The variable domain in full, completed from reference TRBV2 and TRBJ1-1, reads EPEVTQTPSHQVTQMGQEVILRCVPISNHLYFYWYRQILGQKVEFLVSFYNNEISEKSEIFDDQFSVERPDGSNFTLKIRSTKLEDSAMYFCASSVRWGDTEAFFGQGTRLTVV.